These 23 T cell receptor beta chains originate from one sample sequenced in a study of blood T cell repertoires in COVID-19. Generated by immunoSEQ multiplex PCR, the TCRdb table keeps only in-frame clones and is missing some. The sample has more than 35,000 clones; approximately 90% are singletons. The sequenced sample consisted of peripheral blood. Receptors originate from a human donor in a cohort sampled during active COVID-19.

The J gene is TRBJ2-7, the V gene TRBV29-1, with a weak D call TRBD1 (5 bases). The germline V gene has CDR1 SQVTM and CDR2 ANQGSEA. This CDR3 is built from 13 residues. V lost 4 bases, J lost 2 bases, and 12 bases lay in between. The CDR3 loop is CSVVQEWPYEQYF. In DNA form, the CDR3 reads TGCAGCGTTGTACAGGAGTGGCCCTACGAGCAGTACTTC.

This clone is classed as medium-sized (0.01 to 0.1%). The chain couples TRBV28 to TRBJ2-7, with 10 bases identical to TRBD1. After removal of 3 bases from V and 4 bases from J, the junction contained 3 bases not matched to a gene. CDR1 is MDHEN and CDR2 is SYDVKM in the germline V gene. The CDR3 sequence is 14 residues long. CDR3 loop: CASSLGDRGYEQYF. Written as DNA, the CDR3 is TGTGCCAGCAGTTTGGGGGACAGGGGATACGAGCAGTACTTC.

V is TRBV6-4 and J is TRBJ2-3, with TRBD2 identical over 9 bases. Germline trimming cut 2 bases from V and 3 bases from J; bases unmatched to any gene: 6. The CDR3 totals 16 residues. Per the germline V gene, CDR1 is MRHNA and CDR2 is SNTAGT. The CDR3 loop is CASSDGTSWGTDTQYF. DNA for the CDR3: TGTGCCAGCAGTGACGGGACTAGCTGGGGAACAGATACGCAGTATTTT.

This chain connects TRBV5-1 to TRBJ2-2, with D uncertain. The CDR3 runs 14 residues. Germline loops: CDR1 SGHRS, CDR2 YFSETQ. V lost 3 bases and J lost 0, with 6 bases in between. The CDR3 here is CASSSLANTGELFF. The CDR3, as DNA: TGCGCCAGCAGCTCCCTCGCGAACACCGGGGAGCTGTTTTTT. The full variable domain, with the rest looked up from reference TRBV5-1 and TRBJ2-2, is KAGVTQTPRYLIKTRGQQVTLSCSPISGHRSVSWYQQTPGQGLQFLFEYFSETQRNKGNFPGRFSGRQFSNSRSEMNVSTLELGDSALYLCASSSLANTGELFFGEGSRLTVL.

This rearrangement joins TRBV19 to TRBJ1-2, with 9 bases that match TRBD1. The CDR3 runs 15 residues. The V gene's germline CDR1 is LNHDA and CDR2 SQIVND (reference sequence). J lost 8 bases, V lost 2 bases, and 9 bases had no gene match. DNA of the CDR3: TGTGCCAGTAGTATAAGGGGACAGGGAAGTGACGGCTACACCTTC. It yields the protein CASSIRGQGSDGYTF.

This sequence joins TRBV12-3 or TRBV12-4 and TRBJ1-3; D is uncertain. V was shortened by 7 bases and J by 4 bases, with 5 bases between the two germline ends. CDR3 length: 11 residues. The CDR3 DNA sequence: TGTGCCAGCACACACGGAAACACCATATATTTT. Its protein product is CASTHGNTIYF.

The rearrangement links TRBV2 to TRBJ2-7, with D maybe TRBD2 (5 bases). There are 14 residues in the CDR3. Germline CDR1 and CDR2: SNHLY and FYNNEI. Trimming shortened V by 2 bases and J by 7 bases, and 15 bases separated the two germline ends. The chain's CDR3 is CASSEIWAAGEQYF. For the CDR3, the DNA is TGTGCCAGCAGTGAAATTTGGGCGGCGGGTGAGCAGTACTTC. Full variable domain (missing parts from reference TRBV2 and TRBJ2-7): EPEVTQTPSHQVTQMGQEVILRCVPISNHLYFYWYRQILGQKVEFLVSFYNNEISEKSEIFDDQFSVERPDGSNFTLKIRSTKLEDSAMYFCASSEIWAAGEQYFGPGTRLTVT.

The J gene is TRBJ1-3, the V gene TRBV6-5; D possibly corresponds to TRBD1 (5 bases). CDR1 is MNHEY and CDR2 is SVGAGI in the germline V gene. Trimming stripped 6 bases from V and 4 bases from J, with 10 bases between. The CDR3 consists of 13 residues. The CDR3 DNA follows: TGTGCCAGCAGCAGGGAAAAGGGAAACACCATATATTTT. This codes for CASSREKGNTIYF.

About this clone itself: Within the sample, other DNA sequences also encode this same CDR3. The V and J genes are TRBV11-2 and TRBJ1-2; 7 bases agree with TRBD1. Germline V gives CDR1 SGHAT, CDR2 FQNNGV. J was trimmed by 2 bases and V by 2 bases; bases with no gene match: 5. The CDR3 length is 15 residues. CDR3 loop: CASSLLGGWNYGYTF. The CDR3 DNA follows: TGTGCCAGCAGCTTATTAGGGGGCTGGAACTATGGCTACACCTTC.

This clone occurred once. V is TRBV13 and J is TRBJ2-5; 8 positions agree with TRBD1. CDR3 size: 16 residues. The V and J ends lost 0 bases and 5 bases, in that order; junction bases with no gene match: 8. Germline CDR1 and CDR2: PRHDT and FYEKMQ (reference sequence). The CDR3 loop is CASSLGPARGHETQYF. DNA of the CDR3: TGTGCCAGCAGCTTAGGCCCCGCCAGGGGGCACGAGACCCAGTACTTC.

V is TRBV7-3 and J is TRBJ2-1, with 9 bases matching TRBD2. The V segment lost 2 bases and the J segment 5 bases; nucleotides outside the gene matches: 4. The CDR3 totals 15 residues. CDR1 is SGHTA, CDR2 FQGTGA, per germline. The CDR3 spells CASSLRAGGHNEQFF. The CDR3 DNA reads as TGTGCCAGCAGCTTACGAGCGGGGGGCCACAATGAGCAGTTCTTC.

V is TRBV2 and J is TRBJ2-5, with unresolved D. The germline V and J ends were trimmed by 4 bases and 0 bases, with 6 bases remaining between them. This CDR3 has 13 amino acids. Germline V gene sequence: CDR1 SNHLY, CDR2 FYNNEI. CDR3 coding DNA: TGTGCCAGCAGTGTTAACTACCAAGAGACCCAGTACTTC. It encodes CASSVNYQETQYF.

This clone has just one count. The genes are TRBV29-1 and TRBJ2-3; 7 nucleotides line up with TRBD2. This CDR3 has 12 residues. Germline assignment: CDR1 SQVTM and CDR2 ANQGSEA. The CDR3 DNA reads TGCAGTGGAGGGACTAACACAGATACGCAGTATTTT. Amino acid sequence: CSGGTNTDTQYF.

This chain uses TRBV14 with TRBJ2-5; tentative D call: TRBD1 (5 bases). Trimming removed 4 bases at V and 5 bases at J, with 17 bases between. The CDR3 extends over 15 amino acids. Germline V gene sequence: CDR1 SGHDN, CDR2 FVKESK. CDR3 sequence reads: CASSPGDRSWETQYF. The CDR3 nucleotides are TGTGCCAGCAGCCCCGGAGACAGATCGTGGGAGACCCAGTACTTC.

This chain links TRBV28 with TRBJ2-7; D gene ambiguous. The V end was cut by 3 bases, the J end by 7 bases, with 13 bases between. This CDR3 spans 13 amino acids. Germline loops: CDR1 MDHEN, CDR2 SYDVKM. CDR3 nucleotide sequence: TGTGCCAGCAGTTTTCCCTCAAGTCGGGAGCAGTACTTC. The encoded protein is CASSFPSSREQYF.

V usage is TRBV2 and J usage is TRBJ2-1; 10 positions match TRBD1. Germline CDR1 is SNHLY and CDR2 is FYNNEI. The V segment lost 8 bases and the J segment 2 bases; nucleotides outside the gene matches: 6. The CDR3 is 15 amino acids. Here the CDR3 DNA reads TGTGCCAGCGGCCCAGGACAGGGGGCCTACAATGAGCAGTTCTTC. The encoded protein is CASGPGQGAYNEQFF.

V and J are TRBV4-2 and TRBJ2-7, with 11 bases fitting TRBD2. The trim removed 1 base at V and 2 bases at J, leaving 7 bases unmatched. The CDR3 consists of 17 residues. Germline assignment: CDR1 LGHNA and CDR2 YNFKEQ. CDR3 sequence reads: CASSQVLAGDSTYEQYF. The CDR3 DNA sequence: TGTGCCAGCAGCCAAGTACTAGCGGGAGACTCAACCTACGAGCAGTACTTC.

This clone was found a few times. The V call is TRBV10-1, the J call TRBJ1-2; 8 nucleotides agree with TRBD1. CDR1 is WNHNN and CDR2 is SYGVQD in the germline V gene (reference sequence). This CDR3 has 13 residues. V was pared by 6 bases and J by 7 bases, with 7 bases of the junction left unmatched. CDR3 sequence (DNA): TGCGCCAGCAGCGGACCAGGGGGCGGTGGCTACACCTTC. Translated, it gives CASSGPGGGGYTF.

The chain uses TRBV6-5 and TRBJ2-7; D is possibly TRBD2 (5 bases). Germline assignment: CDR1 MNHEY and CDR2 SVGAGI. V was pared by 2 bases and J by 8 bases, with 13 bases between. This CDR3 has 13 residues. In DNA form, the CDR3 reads TGTGCCAGCAGTTACGAGGGCGTGCAAAAGCAGTACTTC. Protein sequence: CASSYEGVQKQYF.

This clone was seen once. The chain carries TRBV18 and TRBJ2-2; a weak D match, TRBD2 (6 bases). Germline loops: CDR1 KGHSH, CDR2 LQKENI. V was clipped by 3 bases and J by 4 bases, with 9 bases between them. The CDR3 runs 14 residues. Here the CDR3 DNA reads TGTGCCAGCTCACCTCCTAGCGTCACCGGGGAGCTGTTTTTT. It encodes CASSPPSVTGELFF.

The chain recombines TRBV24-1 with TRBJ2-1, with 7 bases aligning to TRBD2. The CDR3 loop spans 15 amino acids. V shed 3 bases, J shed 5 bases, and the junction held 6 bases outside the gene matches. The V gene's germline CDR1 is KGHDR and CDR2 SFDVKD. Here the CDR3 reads CATSDPGTTNNEQFF. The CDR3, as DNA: TGTGCCACCAGTGATCCGGGGACTACAAACAATGAGCAGTTCTTC.

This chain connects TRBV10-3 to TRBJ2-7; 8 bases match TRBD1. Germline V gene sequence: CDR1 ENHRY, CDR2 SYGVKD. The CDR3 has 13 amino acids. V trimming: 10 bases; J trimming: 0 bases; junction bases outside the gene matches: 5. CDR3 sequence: CASRGQGSYEQYF. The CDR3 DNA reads TGTGCCAGCAGGGGGCAGGGCTCCTACGAGCAGTACTTC.

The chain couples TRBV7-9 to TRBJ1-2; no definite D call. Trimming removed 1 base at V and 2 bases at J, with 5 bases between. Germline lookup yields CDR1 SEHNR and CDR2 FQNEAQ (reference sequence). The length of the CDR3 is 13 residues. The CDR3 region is CASSLGRNYGYTF. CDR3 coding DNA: TGTGCCAGCAGCTTAGGCAGGAACTATGGCTACACCTTC.